A single sample gave rise to the 32 T cell receptor beta chains below, sequenced in a study of PD-L1 blockade in urothelial cancer. The repertoire was sequenced with immunoSEQ multiplex PCR; TCRdb's copy has only in-frame clones and lacks some. The top ten clones hold approximately 11% of a sample with 15,000 to 20,000 clones, about 89% of them seen once. Time point meaning: pretreatment peripheral blood. The material was PBMCs, obtained around atezolizumab (anti-PD-L1) treatment. The source is a man aged 70-80 years with urothelial cancer.

CDR3 sequence (DNA): TGTGCCAGCAGCTTGGCCGCGGGTGAAAAACTGTTTTTT. This gives the protein CASSLAAGEKLFF. The chain is built from TRBV5-6 and TRBJ1-4; D gene ambiguous. The germline V gene encodes CDR1 SGHDT and CDR2 YYEEEE. CDR3 length: 13 amino acids. The V end lost 0 bases, the J end lost 7 bases, and 7 bases lay between the germline ends.

J is TRBJ2-1 and V is TRBV2; D might be TRBD2 (7 bases). The V gene's germline CDR1 is SNHLY and CDR2 FYNNEI. Trimming cost V 6 bases and J 7 bases, with 16 bases left between them. The CDR3 loop spans 14 amino acids. The DNA of the CDR3 is TGTGCCAGCAGGGGGTGGGGGGGCTGGAATGAGCAGTTCTTC. This codes for CASRGWGGWNEQFF.

This chain connects TRBV6-5 to TRBJ1-2; D is perhaps TRBD1 (6 bases). Germline values: CDR1 MNHEY, CDR2 SVGAGI. The CDR3 contains 14 residues. Trimming pared 4 bases from V and 7 bases from J, leaving 16 bases between. CDR3 DNA sequence: TGTGCCAGCAGTTCCCCAGGGGTCCAGGGTGGCTACACCTTC. This translates into CASSSPGVQGGYTF.

The genes are TRBV6-6 and TRBJ2-7; D perhaps matches TRBD2 (6 bases). V dropped 4 bases and J dropped 0 bases, with 7 bases sitting between them. Germline V CDR1 and CDR2: MNHNY, SVGAGI (reference sequence). The length of the CDR3 is 13 residues. The CDR3 coding sequence is TGTGCCAGCAGTTGGCGGGACTCCTACGAGCAGTACTTC. Its protein is CASSWRDSYEQYF.

This CDR3 is CASSVGPGQGSLGYTF. The CDR3 DNA reads TGTGCCAGCAGCGTAGGCCCCGGACAGGGGAGTCTCGGCTACACCTTC. V gene TRBV9 combines with J gene TRBJ1-2; TRBD1 aligns across 9 bases. The CDR3 runs to 16 residues. V lost 0 bases to trimming and J lost 8 bases; unmatched junction nucleotides: 11. The V gene's germline CDR1 is SGDLS and CDR2 YYNGEE.

The V gene is TRBV7-6, the J gene TRBJ1-2; TRBD1 matches at 9 bases. The CDR3 runs 13 residues. Germline lookup yields CDR1 SGHVS and CDR2 FNYEAQ. V lost 5 bases, J lost 5 bases, and 3 bases stayed unmatched. The CDR3: CASSLGQGYGYTF. In DNA form, the CDR3 reads TGTGCCAGCAGCCTGGGACAGGGATATGGCTACACCTTC.

The chain recombines TRBV18 with TRBJ1-1, with D uncertain. Trimming took 3 bases from V and 1 from J, leaving 15 bases between them. The V gene's germline CDR1 is KGHSH and CDR2 LQKENI. The length of the CDR3 is 16 residues. CDR3 sequence reads: CASSPDSVQRNTEAFF. CDR3 DNA: TGTGCCAGCTCACCCGATTCAGTGCAACGGAACACTGAAGCTTTCTTT.

The V call is TRBV29-1, the J call TRBJ2-3; D ambiguous. There are 12 residues in the CDR3. Trimming took off 5 bases at V and 4 bases at J, with 10 bases between the two ends. CDR1 is SQVTM and CDR2 is ANQGSEA in the germline V gene. CDR3 DNA sequence: TGCAGCGTTACAGCAGTGTCAGATACGCAGTATTTT. Translated, it gives CSVTAVSDTQYF.

In this sample, this clone turned up a few times. The V and J genes are TRBV5-1 and TRBJ1-6; 8 positions agree with TRBD1. Germline V gives CDR1 SGHRS, CDR2 YFSETQ. This CDR3 is built from 15 residues. After removal of 3 bases from V and 6 bases from J, the junction contained 5 bases not matched to a gene. CDR3: CASSYAGGPNSPLHF. CDR3 coding DNA: TGCGCCAGCAGCTATGCAGGGGGCCCTAATTCACCCCTCCACTTT.

This clone was seen a handful of times. The rearrangement links TRBV27 to TRBJ1-1; maybe TRBD1 (5 bases). The length of the CDR3 is 15 residues. The germline V gene encodes CDR1 MNHEY and CDR2 SMNVEV (reference sequence). Trimming removed 0 bases at V and 1 base at J, with 9 bases between. The CDR3 region has the DNA TGTGCCAGCAGTTTATCTTCCACAGGGAACACTGAAGCTTTCTTT. Amino acids: CASSLSSTGNTEAFF.

This chain uses TRBV2 with TRBJ2-5, with 11 positions matching TRBD2. This CDR3 has 14 amino acids. Germline assignment: CDR1 SNHLY and CDR2 FYNNEI. V dropped 4 bases and J dropped 3; count of bases not matched to a gene: 1. CDR3 nucleotide sequence: TGTGCCAGCAGTGGGGGACTAGCGGAAGAGACCCAGTACTTC. Its protein product is CASSGGLAEETQYF.

This clone has just one count. The chain carries TRBV5-8 and TRBJ2-1, with 12 positions matching TRBD2. CDR3 length: 17 residues. Germline assignment: CDR1 SGHTS and CDR2 YDEGEE. V was clipped by 0 bases and J by 10 bases; unmatched bases: 11. CDR3 bases: TGTGCCAGCAGCTTGGCTTCCGGCGGGACTAGCGGGCTCGAGCAGTTCTTC. It yields the protein CASSLASGGTSGLEQFF.

This clone was found once. The rearrangement joins TRBV5-1 to TRBJ2-1; unclear D gene. Per germline, CDR1 SGHRS and CDR2 YFSETQ. CDR3 length equals 13 residues. Trimming left V 1 base short and J 7 bases short, with 9 bases between. The CDR3 is CASSLHTKNEQFF. CDR3 in DNA: TGCGCCAGCAGCTTGCACACGAAGAATGAGCAGTTCTTC.

The J gene is TRBJ2-6, the V gene TRBV2; tentative D call: TRBD1 (5 bases). V shed 5 bases and J shed 1 base, with 12 bases lying between them. CDR1 is SNHLY, CDR2 FYNNEI, per germline. This CDR3 has 16 residues. The CDR3 region has the DNA TGTGCCAGCAGTCCAGACTCAGGGTCTGGGGCCAACGTCCTGACTTTC. Its protein product is CASSPDSGSGANVLTF.

V usage is TRBV5-1 and J usage is TRBJ2-5, with D maybe TRBD1 (5 bases). The CDR3 contains 11 residues. Germline assignment: CDR1 SGHRS and CDR2 YFSETQ. V lost 5 bases and J lost 5, with 7 bases in between. This CDR3 is CASSAGETQYF. The CDR3, as DNA: TGCGCCAGCAGTGCAGGGGAGACCCAGTACTTC.

This chain links TRBV5-1 with TRBJ1-2; TRBD1 matches 10 bases. This CDR3 has 15 amino acids. The V gene end was trimmed by 4 bases and the J gene end by 3 bases; junction bases not matched to a gene: 6. Germline V gene lookup returns CDR1 SGHRS and CDR2 YFSETQ. The CDR3 coding sequence is TGCGCCAGCAGCGTTACCGGGACAGGGGACTATGGCTACACCTTC. Translated, it gives CASSVTGTGDYGYTF.

The chain is built from TRBV7-9 and TRBJ1-2; 8 positions agree with TRBD1. The length of the CDR3 is 15 residues. Germline CDR1 and CDR2: SEHNR and FQNEAQ (reference sequence). V lost 4 bases and J lost 5; bases outside the gene matches: 9. CDR3 amino acids: CASSSTGTGWYGYTF. The CDR3 nucleotides are TGTGCCAGCAGCTCGACCGGGACAGGCTGGTATGGCTACACCTTC. Full variable domain (remainder filled in from reference TRBV7-9 and TRBJ1-2): DTGVSQNPRHKITKRGQNVTFRCDPISEHNRLYWYRQTLGQGPEFLTYFQNEAQLEKSRLLSDRFSAERPKGSFSTLEIQRTEQGDSAMYLCASSSTGTGWYGYTFGSGTRLTVV.

This rearrangement joins TRBV19 to TRBJ1-6; no definite D call. Trimming stripped 5 bases from V and 4 bases from J, with 9 bases between. This CDR3 contains 14 residues. The germline V gene has CDR1 LNHDA and CDR2 SQIVND (reference sequence). The CDR3 reads CASSPSAYNSPLHF. The CDR3 DNA reads TGTGCCAGTAGTCCTAGCGCATATAATTCACCCCTCCACTTT.

CDR3 sequence (DNA): TGTGCCAGCGAATACCGGGACACCGCCCTCTACGAGCAGTACTTC. This gives the protein CASEYRDTALYEQYF. The rearrangement joins TRBV6-1 to TRBJ2-7; weak D call: TRBD1 (6 bases). The CDR3 runs 15 residues. The germline gives CDR1 MNHNS, CDR2 SASEGT. The V gene lost 8 bases and the J gene lost 3 bases, with 20 bases spanning the gap.

This chain links TRBV6-5 with TRBJ2-7, with 10 bases identical to TRBD1. The J segment lost 2 bases and the V segment lost 7 bases, leaving 5 bases of the junction unmatched. Per germline, CDR1 MNHEY and CDR2 SVGAGI. CDR3 size: 14 residues. CDR3 coding DNA: TGTGCCAGCACCAGGACAGGGGGAACCTACGAGCAGTACTTC. This sequence encodes CASTRTGGTYEQYF.

The chain uses TRBV10-3 and TRBJ2-3; D gene uncertain. Per germline, CDR1 ENHRY and CDR2 SYGVKD. V gave up 0 bases and J gave up 4 bases, with 8 bases separating them. The CDR3 runs to 14 residues. The CDR3 protein is CAISESSSADTQYF. The CDR3 region has the DNA TGTGCCATCAGTGAGTCGTCGAGTGCAGATACGCAGTATTTT.

Comments on this clone: Its ends do not fully match the called genes, so a read error is possible. V usage is TRBV6-1 and J usage is TRBJ1-5; 8 bases align to TRBD1. The CDR3 runs 16 residues. CDR1 and CDR2 from the germline V gene are MNHNS and SASEGT. The CDR3 here is CASREGTGYSNQPQHF. The CDR3 DNA sequence: TGTGCCAGCAGAGAAGGGACAGGTTATAGCAATCAGCCCCAGCATTTT.

This chain joins TRBV7-2 and TRBJ2-1; 10 bases are a match to TRBD2. The germline V gene encodes CDR1 SGHTA and CDR2 FQGNSA. V lost 4 bases, J lost 7 bases, and 7 bases stayed unmatched. CDR3 size: 15 residues. DNA for the CDR3: TGTGCCAGCAGCTCCCCAGCGGGGGGGCCGAATGAGCAGTTCTTC. As protein: CASSSPAGGPNEQFF.

The CDR3 nucleotides read TGTGCCAGCATTGGAGGGCTAGCGGGAATCTCAGCCAAAAACATTCAGTACTTC. It yields the protein CASIGGLAGISAKNIQYF. The J gene is TRBJ2-4, the V gene TRBV2, with 9 positions matching TRBD2. Germline V CDR1 and CDR2: SNHLY, FYNNEI. This CDR3 has 18 residues. The trim removed 7 bases at V and 0 bases at J, leaving 13 bases unmatched. The variable domain in full, with the rest retrieved from reference TRBV2 and TRBJ2-4, is EPEVTQTPSHQVTQMGQEVILRCVPISNHLYFYWYRQILGQKVEFLVSFYNNEISEKSEIFDDQFSVERPDGSNFTLKIRSTKLEDSAMYFCASIGGLAGISAKNIQYFGAGTRLSVL.

The rearrangement uses TRBV7-9 and TRBJ2-2; 9 nucleotides agree with TRBD1. The CDR3 length is 19 residues. The germline CDR1 and CDR2 sequences are SEHNR and FQNEAQ (reference sequence). Trimming at V came to 5 bases and at J to 6 bases, leaving 19 bases not matched to a gene. For the CDR3, the DNA is TGTGCCAGCAGCAGGTCCATTTGGGGGGACAGGGATAACGCCGGGGAGCTGTTTTTT. Its translation: CASSRSIWGDRDNAGELFF.

V usage is TRBV4-2 and J usage is TRBJ1-2, with 7 bases aligning to TRBD1. V shed 4 bases and J 4 bases; nucleotides not matched to a gene: 9. Germline V gene sequence: CDR1 LGHNA, CDR2 YNFKEQ. The CDR3 loop spans 15 amino acids. In nucleotides, the CDR3 is TGTGCCAGCAGCCCGGAAGGGGGCCGGGTCTATGGCTACACCTTC. It specifies CASSPEGGRVYGYTF.

V gene TRBV6-5 combines with J gene TRBJ1-1; D gene uncertain. Germline V gene data show CDR1 as MNHEY and CDR2 as SVGAGI. The V end lost 5 bases, the J end lost 1 base, and 8 bases lay between the germline ends. The CDR3 contains 13 residues. CDR3 protein: CASSPRGNTEAFF. DNA of the CDR3: TGTGCCAGCAGTCCCCGGGGGAACACTGAAGCTTTCTTT.

The chain uses TRBV6-1 and TRBJ2-4, with D possibly being TRBD1 (6 bases). The CDR3 totals 12 residues. Trimming left V 6 bases short and J 7 bases short, with 10 bases between. Germline CDR1 is MNHNS and CDR2 is SASEGT. The CDR3 DNA reads as TGTGCCAGCAGGGCCCAGGGGAACATTCAGTACTTC. Residues: CASRAQGNIQYF.

This rearrangement joins TRBV19 to TRBJ1-5, with 10 bases identical to TRBD1. There are 14 residues in the CDR3. With V trimmed by 7 bases and J by 5 bases, 5 bases remained unmatched. Germline-derived CDR1 and CDR2 are LNHDA and SQIVND (reference sequence). The CDR3 protein is CASTLDRGHQPQHF. CDR3 bases: TGTGCCAGTACCTTAGACAGGGGGCATCAGCCCCAGCATTTT.

The chain is built from TRBV7-5 and TRBJ2-7; the table names TRBD2, a call not compared with the DNA. TRBV7-5 is given as a pseudogene. The CDR3 is 12 amino acids. For the CDR3, the DNA is TGTGTCAGAAGCTTAGATGAGGAGGAGCAGTACTTC. Its protein is CVRSLDEEEQYF.

The rearrangement joins TRBV5-4 to TRBJ1-2; TRBD1 might be the D (6 bases). Germline loops: CDR1 SGHNT, CDR2 YYREEE (reference sequence). The CDR3 is 17 residues long. V dropped 4 bases and J dropped 6 bases, with 25 bases sitting between them. CDR3: CASSPRGGTVFFDGYTF. The CDR3 DNA reads TGTGCCAGCAGCCCGAGGGGGGGGACCGTATTTTTTGATGGCTACACCTTC. The whole variable domain, filled in from reference TRBV5-4 and TRBJ1-2, reads ETGVTQSPTHLIKTRGQQVTLRCSSQSGHNTVSWYQQALGQGPQFIFQYYREEENGRGNFPPRFSGLQFPNYSSELNVNALELDDSALYLCASSPRGGTVFFDGYTFGSGTRLTVV.

The chain has TRBV6-6 and TRBJ1-2; 8 bases are a match to TRBD1. Trimming cost V 6 bases and J 4 bases; bases outside gene matches: 10. The CDR3 has 15 amino acids. Germline V gene lookup returns CDR1 MNHNY and CDR2 SVGAGI (reference sequence). The CDR3 loop reads CASRSSDRVIYGYTF. CDR3 in DNA: TGTGCCAGCAGGTCCTCGGACAGGGTAATCTATGGCTACACCTTC.